The clone carrying this TCR beta chain was counted between two and nine times. What it binds is unknown. This record belongs to a study of breast tumors, draining lymph nodes, adjacent tissues. Study-level results: Compared with basal-like, luminal-like tumors shared significantly more repertoire with nontumor tissue.

TCRdb re-called the multiplex PCR reads with MiXCR, one entry per CDR3 protein. Seen here are around 250,000 distinct CDR3 sequences, 30% to 35% observed once, and the top ten hold over 3.5%. The CDR3 has 15 amino acids. Germline CDR1 reads KGHSH; CDR2 reads LQKENI. The ends lost 5 bases at V and 1 base at J; junction bases unmatched: 4. Breast cancer patients provided tissue from their axillary draining lymph nodes. The sequencing input was axillary lymph node tissue. The sequence was collected from a female donor with breast cancer. Some clones in this sample may be carry-over from other donors' samples. V is TRBV18 and J is TRBJ2-2; 7 nucleotides match TRBD1. CDR3 in amino acids: CASSADRRNTGELFF. The CDR3 DNA sequence: TGTGCCAGCTCAGCGGACAGGAGGAACACCGGGGAGCTGTTTTTT.